This T cell receptor beta chain was retrieved from a study of blood T cell repertoires in COVID-19. Turning to the study itself: Whether acute or convalescent, the COVID-19 samples came from the United States, Italy and Spain.

Profiled with immunoSEQ multiplex PCR; TCRdb holds only in-frame clones, not every one. The top ten hold roughly 2.3% of the sample, which has 250,000 to 350,000 clones, approximately 86% seen once. Between the trimmed V and J ends, which lost 3 bases and 1 base, there was a span of 6 bases. This CDR3 is built from 13 residues. The germline V gene encodes CDR1 KGHSH and CDR2 LQKENI. With respect to this clone: Other DNA sequences of this sample code for an identical CDR3.

The TCR originated in a man aged 18 to 29 with active or convalescent COVID-19. Material: peripheral blood. The J gene is TRBJ1-1, the V gene TRBV18; D gene ambiguous. The CDR3 region is CASSPAGNTEAFF. The CDR3 coding sequence is TGTGCCAGCTCACCTGCCGGGAACACTGAAGCTTTCTTT.